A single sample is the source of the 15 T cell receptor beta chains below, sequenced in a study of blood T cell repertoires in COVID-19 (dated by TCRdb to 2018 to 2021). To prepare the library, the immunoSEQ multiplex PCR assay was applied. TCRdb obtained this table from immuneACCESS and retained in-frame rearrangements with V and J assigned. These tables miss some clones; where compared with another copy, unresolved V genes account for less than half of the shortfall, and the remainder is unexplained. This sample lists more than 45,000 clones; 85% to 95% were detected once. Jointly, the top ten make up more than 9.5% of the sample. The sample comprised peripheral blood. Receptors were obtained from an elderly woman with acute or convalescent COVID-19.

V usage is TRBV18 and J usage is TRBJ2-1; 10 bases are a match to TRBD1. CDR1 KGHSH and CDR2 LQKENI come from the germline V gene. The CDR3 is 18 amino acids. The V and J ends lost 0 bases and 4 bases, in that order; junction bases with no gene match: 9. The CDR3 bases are TGTGCCAGCTCACCACCGAGCCGACAGGGGGCGAGGTACAATGAGCAGTTCTTC. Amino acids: CASSPPSRQGARYNEQFF.

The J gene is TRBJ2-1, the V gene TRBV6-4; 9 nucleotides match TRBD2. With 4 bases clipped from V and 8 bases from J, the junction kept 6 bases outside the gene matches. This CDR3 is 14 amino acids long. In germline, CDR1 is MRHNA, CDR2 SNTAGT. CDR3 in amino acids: CASSGGLAGDEQFF. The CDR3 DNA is TGTGCCAGCAGTGGTGGGTTAGCGGGAGATGAGCAGTTCTTC.

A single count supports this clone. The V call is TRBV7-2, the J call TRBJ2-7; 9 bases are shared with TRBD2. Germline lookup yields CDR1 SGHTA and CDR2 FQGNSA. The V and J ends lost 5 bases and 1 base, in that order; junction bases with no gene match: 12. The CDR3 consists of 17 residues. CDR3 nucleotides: TGTGCCAGCAGCCGTGAGGGGAGCGGGAGGCCATCCTACGAGCAGTACTTC. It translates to CASSREGSGRPSYEQYF.

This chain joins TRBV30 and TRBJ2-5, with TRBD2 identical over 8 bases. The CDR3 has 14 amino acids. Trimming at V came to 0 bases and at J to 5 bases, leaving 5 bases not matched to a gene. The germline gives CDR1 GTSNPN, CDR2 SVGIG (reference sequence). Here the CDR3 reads CAWSVLAGWETQYF. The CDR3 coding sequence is TGTGCCTGGAGTGTATTAGCGGGATGGGAGACCCAGTACTTC.

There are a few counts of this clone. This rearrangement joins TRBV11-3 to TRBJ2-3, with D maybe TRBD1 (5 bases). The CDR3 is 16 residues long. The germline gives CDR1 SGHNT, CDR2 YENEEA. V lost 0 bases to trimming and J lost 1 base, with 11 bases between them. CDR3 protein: CASSLDSGARTDTQYF. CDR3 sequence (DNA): TGTGCCAGCAGCTTAGATTCTGGGGCCCGCACAGATACGCAGTATTTT.

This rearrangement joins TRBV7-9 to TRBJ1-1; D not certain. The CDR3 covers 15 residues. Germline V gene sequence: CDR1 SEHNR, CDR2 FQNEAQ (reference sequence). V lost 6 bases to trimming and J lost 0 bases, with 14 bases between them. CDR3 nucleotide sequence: TGTGCCAGCAGGAGTCCGGGGTTCCTGAACACTGAAGCTTTCTTT. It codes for CASRSPGFLNTEAFF.

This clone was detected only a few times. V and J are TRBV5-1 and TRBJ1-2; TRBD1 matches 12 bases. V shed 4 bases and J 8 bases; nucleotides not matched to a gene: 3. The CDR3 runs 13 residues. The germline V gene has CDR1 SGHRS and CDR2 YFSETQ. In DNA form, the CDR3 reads TGCGCCAGCAGCGTCGGGACAGGGGGCGGCTACACCTTC. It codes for CASSVGTGGGYTF.

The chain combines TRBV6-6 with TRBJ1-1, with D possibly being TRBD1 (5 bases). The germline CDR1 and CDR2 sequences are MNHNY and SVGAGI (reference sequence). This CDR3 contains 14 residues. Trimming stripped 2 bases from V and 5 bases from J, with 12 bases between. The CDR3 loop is CASSYPGRETEAFF. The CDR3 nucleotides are TGTGCCAGCAGTTACCCAGGGAGGGAGACTGAAGCTTTCTTT.

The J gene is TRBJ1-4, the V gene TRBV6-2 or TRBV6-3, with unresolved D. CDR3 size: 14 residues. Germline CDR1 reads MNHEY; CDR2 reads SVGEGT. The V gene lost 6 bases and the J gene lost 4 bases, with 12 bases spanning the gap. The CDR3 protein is CASSSEVFNEKLFF. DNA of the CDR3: TGTGCCAGCAGCTCGGAGGTTTTTAATGAAAAACTGTTTTTT.

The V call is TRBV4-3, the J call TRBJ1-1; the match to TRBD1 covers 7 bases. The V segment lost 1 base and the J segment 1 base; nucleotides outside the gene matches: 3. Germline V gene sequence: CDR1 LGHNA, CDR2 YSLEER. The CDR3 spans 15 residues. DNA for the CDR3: TGCGCCAGCAGCCAAGCAGGGGGTGGGAACACTGAAGCTTTCTTT. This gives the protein CASSQAGGGNTEAFF.

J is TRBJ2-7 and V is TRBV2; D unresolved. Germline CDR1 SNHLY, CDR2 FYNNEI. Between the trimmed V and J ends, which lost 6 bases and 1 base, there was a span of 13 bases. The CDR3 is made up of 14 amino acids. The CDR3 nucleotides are TGTGCCAGCAGCACCACGACGGGTTCCTACGAGCAGTACTTC. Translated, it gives CASSTTTGSYEQYF. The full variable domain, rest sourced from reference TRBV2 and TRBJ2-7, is EPEVTQTPSHQVTQMGQEVILRCVPISNHLYFYWYRQILGQKVEFLVSFYNNEISEKSEIFDDQFSVERPDGSNFTLKIRSTKLEDSAMYFCASSTTTGSYEQYFGPGTRLTVT.

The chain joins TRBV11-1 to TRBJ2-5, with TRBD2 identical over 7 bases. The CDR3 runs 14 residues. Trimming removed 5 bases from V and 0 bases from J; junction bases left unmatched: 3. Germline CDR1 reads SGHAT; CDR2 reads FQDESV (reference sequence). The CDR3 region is CASSAGTNQETQYF. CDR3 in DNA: TGTGCCAGCAGCGCAGGGACTAACCAAGAGACCCAGTACTTC.

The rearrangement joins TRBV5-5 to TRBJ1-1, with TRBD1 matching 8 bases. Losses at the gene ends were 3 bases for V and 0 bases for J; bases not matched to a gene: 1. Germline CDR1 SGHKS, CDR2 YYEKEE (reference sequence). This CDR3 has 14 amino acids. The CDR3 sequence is CASSWTGMNTEAFF. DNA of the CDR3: TGTGCCAGCAGCTGGACAGGGATGAACACTGAAGCTTTCTTT.

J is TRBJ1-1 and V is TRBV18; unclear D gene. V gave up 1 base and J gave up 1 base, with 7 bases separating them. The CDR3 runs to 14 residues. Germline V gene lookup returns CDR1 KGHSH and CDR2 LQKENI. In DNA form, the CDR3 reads TGTGCCAGCTCACCACAGTCAGGGAACACTGAAGCTTTCTTT. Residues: CASSPQSGNTEAFF. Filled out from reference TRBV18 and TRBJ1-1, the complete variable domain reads NAGVMQNPRHLVRRRGQEARLRCSPMKGHSHVYWYRQLPEEGLKFMVYLQKENIIDESGMPKERFSAEFPKEGPSILRIQQVVRGDSAAYFCASSPQSGNTEAFFGQGTRLTVV.

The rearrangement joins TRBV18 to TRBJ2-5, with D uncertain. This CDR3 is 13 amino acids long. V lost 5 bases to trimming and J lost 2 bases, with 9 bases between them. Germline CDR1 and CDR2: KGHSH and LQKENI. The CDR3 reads CASSFSEQETQYF. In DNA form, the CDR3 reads TGTGCCAGCTCATTCTCCGAGCAAGAGACCCAGTACTTC.